Listed here are 6 T cell receptor beta chains from one sample, sequenced in a study of vaccination effects on CD4 cells after COVID-19. Their specific antigens are unknown. TCRdb's copy holds only in-frame clones and misses some; the assay was immunoSEQ multiplex PCR. The profile covers about 25,000 clones, with 60% to 80% appearing a single time and 7.5% to 8.5% taken by the ten largest. ViraFEST used viral peptide pools to expand antigen-specific CD4+ T cells before sequencing. Subsequent to a culture period of under twelve days, CD4+ T cells were isolated. Subjects were given two BNT162b2 or mRNA-1273 vaccine doses. The material was CD4+ T cells from PBMCs cultured with SARS-CoV-2 spike peptides, obtained after COVID-19 vaccination. All receptors come from a human donor who received a COVID-19 vaccine.

The genes are TRBV6-5 and TRBJ2-6; D unclear. The CDR3 runs to 14 residues. The ends were cut back, 10 bases at V and 2 bases at J, with 12 bases in the middle. Per the germline V gene, CDR1 is MNHEY and CDR2 is SVGAGI. CDR3 protein: CATLRGPGANVLTF. The CDR3 nucleotides read TGTGCCACCCTACGAGGCCCTGGGGCCAACGTCCTGACTTTC.

The table lists this clone with a few counts. This chain joins TRBV6-5 and TRBJ1-4; D call uncertain. CDR1 and CDR2 (germline): MNHEY, SVGAGI. This CDR3 has 12 residues. Trimming stripped 6 bases from V and 8 bases from J, with 10 bases between. The CDR3 protein is CASRRVGEKLFF. The CDR3 coding sequence is TGTGCCAGCAGAAGGGTAGGGGAAAAACTGTTTTTT.

The V and J genes are TRBV12-3 or TRBV12-4 and TRBJ1-5, with 7 bases that match TRBD1. V lost 5 bases and J lost 5; bases outside the gene matches: 3. The CDR3 length is 13 residues. Here the CDR3 DNA reads TGTGCCAGCAGTAACAGGGGCGATCAGCCCCAGCATTTT. It translates to CASSNRGDQPQHF.

The V and J genes are TRBV5-5 and TRBJ1-1; no firm D call. This CDR3 is built from 14 residues. Germline V lookup: CDR1 SGHKS, CDR2 YYEKEE (reference sequence). V was clipped by 1 base and J by 2 bases, with 9 bases between them. The DNA for the CDR3 is TGTGCCAGCAGCTTGACAAGGGATAACACTGAAGCTTTCTTT. This translates into CASSLTRDNTEAFF.

V is TRBV10-3 and J is TRBJ1-1, with TRBD1 identical over 12 bases. The germline gives CDR1 ENHRY, CDR2 SYGVKD. The CDR3 extends over 14 amino acids. The ends lost 7 bases at V and 6 bases at J; junction bases unmatched: 6. CDR3 sequence: CAINAGTGGSEAFF. DNA for the CDR3: TGTGCCATCAACGCCGGGACAGGGGGCTCTGAAGCTTTCTTT.

This clone was counted a few times. The rearrangement joins TRBV4-1 to TRBJ2-1; weak D call: TRBD2 (6 bases). Germline CDR1 reads MGHRA; CDR2 reads YSYEKL. The V end lost 4 bases, the J end lost 2 bases, and 18 bases lay between the germline ends. The CDR3 length is 17 residues. CDR3 in amino acids: CASSRLAGLSTYNEQFF. The CDR3 nucleotides read TGCGCCAGCAGCCGCCTGGCGGGACTTTCAACCTACAATGAGCAGTTCTTC.